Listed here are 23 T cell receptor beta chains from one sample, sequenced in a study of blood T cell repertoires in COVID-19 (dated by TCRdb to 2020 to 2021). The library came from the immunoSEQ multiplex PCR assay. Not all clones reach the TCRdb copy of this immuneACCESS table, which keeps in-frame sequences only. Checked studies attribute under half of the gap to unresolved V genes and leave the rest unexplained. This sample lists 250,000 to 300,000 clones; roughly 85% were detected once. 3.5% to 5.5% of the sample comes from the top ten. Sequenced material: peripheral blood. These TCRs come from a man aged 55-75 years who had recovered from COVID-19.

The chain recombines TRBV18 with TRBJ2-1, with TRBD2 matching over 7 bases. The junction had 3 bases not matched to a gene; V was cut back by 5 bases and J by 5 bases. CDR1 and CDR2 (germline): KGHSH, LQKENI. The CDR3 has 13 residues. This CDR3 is CASSTGLDNEQFF. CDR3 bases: TGTGCCAGCTCAACAGGACTAGACAATGAGCAGTTCTTC.

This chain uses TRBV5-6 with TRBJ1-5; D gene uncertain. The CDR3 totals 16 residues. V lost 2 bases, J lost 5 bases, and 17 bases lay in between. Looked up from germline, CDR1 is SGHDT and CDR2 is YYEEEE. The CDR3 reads CASSLRGRISDQPQHF. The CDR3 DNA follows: TGTGCCAGCAGCTTACGAGGGAGGATTTCAGATCAGCCCCAGCATTTT.

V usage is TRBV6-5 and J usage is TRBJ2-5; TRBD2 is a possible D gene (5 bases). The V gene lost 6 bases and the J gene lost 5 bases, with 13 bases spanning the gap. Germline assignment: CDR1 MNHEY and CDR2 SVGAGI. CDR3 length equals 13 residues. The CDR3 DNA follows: TGTGCCAGCAGCAGGACTTGGGCGGAGACCCAGTACTTC. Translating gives CASSRTWAETQYF.

The CDR3 coding sequence is TGTGCCAGCAGTAAAGGTGGAGGGGCTCAGCCCCAGCATTTT. Its translation is CASSKGGGAQPQHF. The V and J genes are TRBV28 and TRBJ1-5, with D possibly being TRBD1 (5 bases). Germline lookup yields CDR1 MDHEN and CDR2 SYDVKM. The V gene lost 5 bases and the J gene lost 6 bases, with 14 bases spanning the gap. The CDR3 is 14 residues long.

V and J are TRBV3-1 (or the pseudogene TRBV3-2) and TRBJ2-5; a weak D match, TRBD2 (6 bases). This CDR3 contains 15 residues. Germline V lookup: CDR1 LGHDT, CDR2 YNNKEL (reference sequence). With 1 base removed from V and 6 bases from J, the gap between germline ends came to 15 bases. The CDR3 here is CASSQAGRRVKTQYF. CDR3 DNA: TGTGCCAGCAGCCAAGCGGGCCGGAGGGTGAAGACCCAGTACTTC.

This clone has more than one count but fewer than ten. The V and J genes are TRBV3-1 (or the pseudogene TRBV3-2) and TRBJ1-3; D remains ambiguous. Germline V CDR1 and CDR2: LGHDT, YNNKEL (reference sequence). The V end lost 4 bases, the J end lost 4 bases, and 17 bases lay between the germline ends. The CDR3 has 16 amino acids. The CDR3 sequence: CASSRNQVIRGNTIYF. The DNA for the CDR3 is TGTGCCAGCAGCCGAAATCAGGTGATACGAGGAAACACCATATATTTT.

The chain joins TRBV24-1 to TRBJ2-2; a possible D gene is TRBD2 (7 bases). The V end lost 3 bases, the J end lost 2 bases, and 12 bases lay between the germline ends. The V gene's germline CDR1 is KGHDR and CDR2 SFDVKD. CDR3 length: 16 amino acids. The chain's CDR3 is CATSDPGGPNTGELFF. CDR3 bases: TGTGCCACCAGTGATCCGGGGGGCCCTAACACCGGGGAGCTGTTTTTT.

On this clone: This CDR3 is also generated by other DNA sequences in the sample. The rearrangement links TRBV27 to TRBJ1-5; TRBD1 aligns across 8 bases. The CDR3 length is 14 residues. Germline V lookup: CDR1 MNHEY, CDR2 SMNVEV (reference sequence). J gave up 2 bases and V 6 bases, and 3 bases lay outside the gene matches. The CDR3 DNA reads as TGTGCCAGCAGGGGGACAGGAGGCAATCAGCCCCAGCATTTT. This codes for CASRGTGGNQPQHF.

In nucleotides, the CDR3 is TGTGCCAGCAGCCAAGTAGCCCTACAGGCTTTGGGTTCACCCCTCCACTTT. It translates to CASSQVALQALGSPLHF. The V and J genes are TRBV3-1 (or the pseudogene TRBV3-2) and TRBJ1-6, with D possibly being TRBD1 (5 bases). The CDR3 is 17 residues long. Germline V CDR1 and CDR2: LGHDT, YNNKEL (reference sequence). Between the trimmed V and J ends, which lost 1 base and 9 bases, there was a span of 19 bases.

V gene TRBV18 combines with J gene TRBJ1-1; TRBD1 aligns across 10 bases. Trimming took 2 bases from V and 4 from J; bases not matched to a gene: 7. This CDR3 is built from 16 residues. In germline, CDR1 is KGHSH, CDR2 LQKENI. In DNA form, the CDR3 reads TGTGCCAGCTCACCAACAGACAGGGGGCGAATCACTGAAGCTTTCTTT. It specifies CASSPTDRGRITEAFF.

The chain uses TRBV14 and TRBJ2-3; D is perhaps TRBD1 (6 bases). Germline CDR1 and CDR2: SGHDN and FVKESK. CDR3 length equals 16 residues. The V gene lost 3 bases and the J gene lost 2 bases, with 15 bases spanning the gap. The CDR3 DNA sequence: TGTGCCAGCAGCCATTACAGGGCAGGTTTCACAGATACGCAGTATTTT. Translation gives CASSHYRAGFTDTQYF.

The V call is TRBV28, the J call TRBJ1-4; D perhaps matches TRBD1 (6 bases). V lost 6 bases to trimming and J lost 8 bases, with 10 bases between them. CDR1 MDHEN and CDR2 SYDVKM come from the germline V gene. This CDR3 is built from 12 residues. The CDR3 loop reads CASRQGQEKLFF. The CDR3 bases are TGTGCCAGCAGGCAGGGGCAGGAAAAACTGTTTTTT.

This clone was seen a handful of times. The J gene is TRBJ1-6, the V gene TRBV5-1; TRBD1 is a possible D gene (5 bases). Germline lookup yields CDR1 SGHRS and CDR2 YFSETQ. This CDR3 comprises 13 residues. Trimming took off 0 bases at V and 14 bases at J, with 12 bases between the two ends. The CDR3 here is CASSLGAGGALHF. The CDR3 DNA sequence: TGCGCCAGCAGCTTGGGTGCGGGGGGAGCCCTCCACTTT.

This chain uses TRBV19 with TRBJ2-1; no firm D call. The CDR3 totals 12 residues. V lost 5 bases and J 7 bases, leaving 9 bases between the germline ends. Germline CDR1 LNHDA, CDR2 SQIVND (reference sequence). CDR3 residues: CASSPDKNEQFF. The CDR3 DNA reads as TGTGCCAGTAGTCCTGACAAAAATGAGCAGTTCTTC.

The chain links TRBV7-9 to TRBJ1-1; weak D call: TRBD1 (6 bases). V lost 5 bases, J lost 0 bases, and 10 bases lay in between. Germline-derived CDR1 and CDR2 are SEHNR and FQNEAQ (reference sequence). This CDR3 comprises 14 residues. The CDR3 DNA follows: TGTGCCAGCAGCAAACAGGGATTGAACACTGAAGCTTTCTTT. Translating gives CASSKQGLNTEAFF.

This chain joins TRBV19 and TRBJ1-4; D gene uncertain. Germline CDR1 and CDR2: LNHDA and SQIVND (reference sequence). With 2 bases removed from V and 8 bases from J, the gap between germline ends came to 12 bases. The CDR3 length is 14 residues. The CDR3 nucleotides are TGTGCCAGTAGTATACCGAGGCGCGAGGAAAAACTGTTTTTT. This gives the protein CASSIPRREEKLFF.

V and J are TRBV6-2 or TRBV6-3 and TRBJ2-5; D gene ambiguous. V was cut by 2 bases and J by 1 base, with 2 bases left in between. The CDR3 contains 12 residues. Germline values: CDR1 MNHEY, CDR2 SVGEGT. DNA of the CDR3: TGTGCCAGCAGTTACCGCCAAGAGACCCAGTACTTC. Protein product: CASSYRQETQYF.

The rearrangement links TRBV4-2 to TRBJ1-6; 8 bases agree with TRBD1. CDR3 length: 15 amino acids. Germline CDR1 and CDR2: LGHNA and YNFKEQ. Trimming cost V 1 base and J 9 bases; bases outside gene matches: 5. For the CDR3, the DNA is TGTGCCAGCAGCCAAGGACAGGGGAACGGTTCACCCCTCCACTTT. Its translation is CASSQGQGNGSPLHF.

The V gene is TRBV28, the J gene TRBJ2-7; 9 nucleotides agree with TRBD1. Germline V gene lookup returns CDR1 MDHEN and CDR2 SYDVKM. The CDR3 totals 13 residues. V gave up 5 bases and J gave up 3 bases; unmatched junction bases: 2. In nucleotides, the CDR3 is TGTGCCAGCAGTAAGACAGGGGGCTACGAGCAGTACTTC. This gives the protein CASSKTGGYEQYF.

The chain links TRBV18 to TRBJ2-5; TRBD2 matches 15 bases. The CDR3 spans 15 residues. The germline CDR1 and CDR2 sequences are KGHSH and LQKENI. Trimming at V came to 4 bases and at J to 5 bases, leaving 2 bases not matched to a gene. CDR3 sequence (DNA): TGTGCCAGCTCACAGGGACTAGCGGGAGGTGAGACCCAGTACTTC. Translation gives CASSQGLAGGETQYF.

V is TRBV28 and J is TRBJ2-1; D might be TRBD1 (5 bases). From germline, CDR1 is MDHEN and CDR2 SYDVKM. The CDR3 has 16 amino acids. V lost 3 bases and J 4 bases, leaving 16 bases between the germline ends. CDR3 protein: CASSLVGQGGYNEQFF. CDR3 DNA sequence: TGTGCCAGCAGTTTGGTCGGGCAGGGTGGGTACAATGAGCAGTTCTTC.

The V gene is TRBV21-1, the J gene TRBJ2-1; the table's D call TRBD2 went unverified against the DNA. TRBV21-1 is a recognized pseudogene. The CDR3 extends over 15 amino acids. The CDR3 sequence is CASSTRKEGGHEQFF. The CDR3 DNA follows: TGTGCCAGCAGCACACGTAAAGAGGGAGGGCACGAGCAGTTCTTC.

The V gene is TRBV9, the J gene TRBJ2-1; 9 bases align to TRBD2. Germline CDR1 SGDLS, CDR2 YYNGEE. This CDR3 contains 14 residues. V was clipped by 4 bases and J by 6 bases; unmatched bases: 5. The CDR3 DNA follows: TGTGCCAGCAGCCCCCGGACTAGCGTCAATGAGCAGTTCTTC. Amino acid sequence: CASSPRTSVNEQFF.